These 16 T cell receptor beta chains share one sample of origin, sequenced in a study of blood T cells in healthy people across ages. Primed by a sample-barcoded 5' primer and a J-beta primer mix, a second PCR proceeded for roughly 7 to 11 cycles. Each CDR3 protein is one row after TCRdb ran MiXCR on the 5' RACE reads. The profile shows around 650,000 distinct CDR3 sequences, around 32% of them singletons. Input material: blood. The receptor source for this set is a woman aged 80 or over in good health.

A note on this clonotype: At one boundary the junction diverges from the germline segment, which might be a read error. The chain employs TRBV6-5 and TRBJ1-1, with D perhaps TRBD1 (6 bases). The germline V gene has CDR1 MNHEY and CDR2 SVGAGI. This CDR3 spans 15 amino acids. The CDR3 DNA sequence: TGTGCCAGCAGTTACTCGACAGGAAGAAACACTGGAGCTTTCTTT. Its translation: CASSYSTGRNTGAFF.

This clonotype was recorded many times. This CDR3 reads CASSQETSGGAFEQFF. The CDR3, as DNA: TGCGCCAGCAGCCAAGAGACTAGCGGGGGGGCCTTTGAGCAGTTCTTC. V is TRBV4-3 and J is TRBJ2-1, with 14 nucleotides matching TRBD2. The CDR3 has 16 amino acids. Trimming removed 0 bases from V and 9 bases from J; junction bases left unmatched: 4. From germline, CDR1 is LGHNA and CDR2 YSLEER.

This clonotype has ten or more counts. The chain carries TRBV15 and TRBJ1-5; D is perhaps TRBD1 (6 bases). The CDR3 loop spans 14 amino acids. The V gene lost 3 bases and the J gene lost 6 bases, with 12 bases spanning the gap. Germline V lookup: CDR1 LNHNV, CDR2 YYDKDF (reference sequence). The CDR3 loop reads CATSREQGGQPQHF. CDR3 coding DNA: TGTGCCACCAGCAGGGAACAGGGAGGTCAGCCCCAGCATTTT.

This clonotype appeared many times. CDR3 residues: CASRPDGNQPQHF. In DNA, the CDR3 is TGTGCCAGCAGGCCGGACGGCAATCAGCCCCAGCATTTT. The V gene is TRBV6-1, the J gene TRBJ1-5; D unclear. Trimming shortened V by 6 bases and J by 2 bases, and 8 bases separated the two germline ends. Germline V gives CDR1 MNHNS, CDR2 SASEGT. CDR3 size: 13 residues.

This clonotype has a count of ten or more. The chain uses TRBV7-8 and TRBJ2-3; 13 nucleotides line up with TRBD2. The germline gives CDR1 SGHVS, CDR2 FQNEAQ. J gave up 0 bases and V 5 bases, and 8 bases lay outside the gene matches. CDR3 length equals 18 residues. This CDR3 is CASSDSLLAGGSTDTQYF. CDR3 in DNA: TGTGCCAGCAGCGACTCCTTACTAGCGGGGGGGAGCACAGATACGCAGTATTTT. The whole variable domain, filled in from reference TRBV7-8 and TRBJ2-3, reads GAGVSQSPRYKVAKRGQDVALRCDPISGHVSLFWYQQALGQGPEFLTYFQNEAQLDKSGLPSDRFFAERPEGSVSTLKIQRTQQEDSAVYLCASSDSLLAGGSTDTQYFGPGTRLTVL.

This clonotype was picked up one time. A read error may be the cause here, since a much bigger clone is one base away. It is likely a read error, because the conserved phenylalanine at the end of the CDR3 is missing. The chain joins TRBV7-2 to TRBJ2-1; 8 bases are a match to TRBD2. The CDR3 runs 14 residues. Germline V gene lookup returns CDR1 SGHTA and CDR2 FQGNSA. Trimming took 1 base from V and 10 from J; bases not matched to a gene: 6. CDR3: CASSLVVSGGEQFC. In DNA, the CDR3 is TGTGCCAGCAGCTTAGTGGTCAGCGGGGGCGAGCAGTTCTGC.

This clonotype appeared many times. The V call is TRBV5-1, the J call TRBJ2-1; TRBD2 agrees at 7 bases. Trimming took 3 bases from V and 8 from J; bases not matched to a gene: 8. CDR3 length: 14 amino acids. The V gene's germline CDR1 is SGHRS and CDR2 YFSETQ. CDR3: CASSSLTGGHEQFF. The CDR3 nucleotides read TGCGCCAGCAGCTCGTTGACGGGGGGACATGAGCAGTTCTTC.

This clonotype was seen ten or more times. The chain joins TRBV10-3 to TRBJ1-2; the D gene is possibly TRBD1 (5 bases). Germline values: CDR1 ENHRY, CDR2 SYGVKD. V was cut by 6 bases and J by 8 bases, with 22 bases left in between. CDR3 length: 15 amino acids. The CDR3 protein is CAIRTEGRANRGYTF. CDR3 nucleotide sequence: TGTGCCATCAGGACGGAGGGCAGGGCGAATCGGGGCTACACCTTC.

In this sample, this clonotype turned up once. The junction differs from germline at one of its ends, possibly a read error. V usage is TRBV5-1 and J usage is TRBJ1-1; D is unresolved. Germline lookup yields CDR1 SGHRS and CDR2 YFSETQ. CDR3 length: 13 residues. The CDR3 bases are TGCGCCAGCAGCTTGTCCGTGAACACTGGAGCTTTCTTT. Its protein product is CASSLSVNTGAFF.

This clonotype appeared many times. The genes are TRBV7-8 and TRBJ2-7; 10 nucleotides align to TRBD1. The germline gives CDR1 SGHVS, CDR2 FQNEAQ. The length of the CDR3 is 15 residues. Trimming took 1 base from V and 8 from J; bases not matched to a gene: 8. For the CDR3, the DNA is TGTGCCAGCAGCTTAGTCATGGGACAGGGGTTGAAGCAGTACTTC. Its translation: CASSLVMGQGLKQYF.

This rearrangement joins TRBV28 to TRBJ1-5; D might be TRBD1 (5 bases). The CDR3 spans 14 residues. Trimming left V 3 bases short and J 6 bases short, with 12 bases between. Germline CDR1 MDHEN, CDR2 SYDVKM. This CDR3 is CASSFPGKGQPQHF. CDR3 nucleotides: TGTGCCAGCAGTTTCCCAGGGAAGGGTCAGCCCCAGCATTTT.

In regard to this clonotype: A much larger clone lies one base from this, so it may be a read error. The chain carries TRBV10-3 and TRBJ2-3, with 8 positions matching TRBD2. CDR1 and CDR2 from the germline V gene are ENHRY and SYGVKD. V dropped 4 bases and J dropped 5; count of bases not matched to a gene: 8. This CDR3 is built from 15 residues. DNA of the CDR3: TGTGCCATCAGTGTAGCGGGGAGCCAGCTAGATACGCAGTATTTT. Its translation: CAISVAGSQLDTQYF.

This clonotype has more than one count but fewer than ten. With a much larger clone just one base away, this may be a read error. The DNA of the CDR3 is TGTGCCAGCAGCTTAGCTTCGGGACTGAGCACAGATGCGCAGTATTTT. This gives the protein CASSLASGLSTDAQYF. This chain joins TRBV7-2 and TRBJ2-3, with D perhaps TRBD2 (6 bases). Germline V CDR1 and CDR2: SGHTA, FQGNSA. The CDR3 contains 16 residues.

A remark on this clonotype: This clone may be a read error of a much larger clone one base away. The rearrangement uses TRBV20-1 and TRBJ2-1, with TRBD2 identical over 16 bases. Germline CDR1 reads DFQATT; CDR2 reads SNEGSKA (reference sequence). This CDR3 region has 14 residues. CDR3 DNA: TGCAGTGCGGGACTAGCGGGGGGGTACAATGAGCGGTTCTTC. Translating it yields CSAGLAGGYNERFF.

The chain employs TRBV20-1 and TRBJ2-1; perhaps TRBD2 as D (6 bases). The germline CDR1 and CDR2 sequences are DFQATT and SNEGSKA (reference sequence). V was shortened by 4 bases and J by 4 bases, with 11 bases between the two germline ends. The CDR3 spans 13 residues. CDR3 protein: CSATPGEYNEQFF. The CDR3 DNA follows: TGCAGTGCTACTCCGGGGGAGTACAATGAGCAGTTCTTC.

This chain links TRBV20-1 with TRBJ2-5, with 8 bases fitting TRBD2. The CDR3 contains 13 residues. V was clipped by 6 bases and J by 2 bases; unmatched bases: 5. Germline V CDR1 and CDR2: DFQATT, SNEGSKA (reference sequence). CDR3 DNA: TGCAGTGCGAGGACTAGCATTCAAGAGACCCAGTACTTC. This encodes CSARTSIQETQYF.